The text below deals with one TCR beta chain. The germline gives CDR1 SQVTM, CDR2 ANQGSEA. V lost 2 bases and J lost 4; bases outside the gene matches: 4. The CDR3 totals 15 residues. Amplifying from RNA transcripts, the study obtained TCR beta CDR3 regions. HTBI-primed first-round RT-PCR preceded second-round multiplex PCR. One entry per CDR3 protein, called by TCRdb with MiXCR from the multiplex PCR reads. The sample carries hundreds of thousands of distinct CDR3 sequences, 22% recorded once. This entry is derived from a study of Graves' ophthalmopathy and Graves' hyperthyroidism. This receptor was taken from a woman aged 18-35 years with stable Graves' hyperthyroidism. Some clones in this sample may be carry-over from other donors' samples. V and J are TRBV29-1 and TRBJ2-2; the match to TRBD2 covers 10 bases. Input material: peripheral blood. The CDR3 spells CSVEPAGGPTGELFF. The CDR3 DNA reads TGCAGCGTTGAACCAGCGGGAGGGCCCACCGGGGAGCTGTTTTTT.